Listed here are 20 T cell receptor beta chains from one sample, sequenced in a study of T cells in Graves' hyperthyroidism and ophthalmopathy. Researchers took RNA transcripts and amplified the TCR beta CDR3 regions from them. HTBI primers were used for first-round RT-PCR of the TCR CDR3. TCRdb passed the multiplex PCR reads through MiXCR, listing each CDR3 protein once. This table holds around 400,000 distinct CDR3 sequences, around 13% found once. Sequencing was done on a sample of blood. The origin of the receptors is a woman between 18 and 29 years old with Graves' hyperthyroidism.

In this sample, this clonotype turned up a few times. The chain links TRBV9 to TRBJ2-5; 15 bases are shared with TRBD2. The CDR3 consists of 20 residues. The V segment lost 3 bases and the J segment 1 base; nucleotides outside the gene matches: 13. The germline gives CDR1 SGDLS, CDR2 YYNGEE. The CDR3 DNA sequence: TGTGCCAGCAGCGGAACCGGGACTAGCGGGAGGAAAACAACCCAAGAGACCCAGTACTTC. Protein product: CASSGTGTSGRKTTQETQYF.

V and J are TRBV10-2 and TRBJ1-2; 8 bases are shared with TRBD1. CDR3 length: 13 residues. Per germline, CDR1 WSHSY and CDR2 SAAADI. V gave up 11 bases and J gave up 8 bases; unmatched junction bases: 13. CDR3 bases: TGCGCCGTATACCAGGGGGCGCAGGGGGGCTACACCTTC. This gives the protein CAVYQGAQGGYTF.

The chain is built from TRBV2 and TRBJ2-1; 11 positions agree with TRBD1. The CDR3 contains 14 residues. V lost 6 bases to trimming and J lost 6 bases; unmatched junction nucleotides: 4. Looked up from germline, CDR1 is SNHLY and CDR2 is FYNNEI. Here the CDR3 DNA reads TGTGCCAGCAGCCCGGGACAGGGGGGCAATGAGCAGTTCTTC. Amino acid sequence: CASSPGQGGNEQFF.

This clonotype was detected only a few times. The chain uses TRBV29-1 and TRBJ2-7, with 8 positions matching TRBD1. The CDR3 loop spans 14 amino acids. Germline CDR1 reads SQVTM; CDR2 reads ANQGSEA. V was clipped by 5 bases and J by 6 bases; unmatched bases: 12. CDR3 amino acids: CSVSPGQGIGEQYF. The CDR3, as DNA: TGCAGCGTTTCGCCCGGACAGGGAATAGGCGAGCAGTACTTC.

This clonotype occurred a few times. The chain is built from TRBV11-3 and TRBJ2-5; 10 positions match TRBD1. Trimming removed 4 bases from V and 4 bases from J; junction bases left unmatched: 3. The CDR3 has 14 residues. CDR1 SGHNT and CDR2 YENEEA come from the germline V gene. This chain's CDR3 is CASSSGTGAETQYF. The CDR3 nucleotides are TGTGCCAGCAGCTCCGGGACAGGGGCAGAGACCCAGTACTTC. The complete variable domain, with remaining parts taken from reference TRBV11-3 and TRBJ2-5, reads EAGVVQSPRYKIIEKKQPVAFWCNPISGHNTLYWYLQNLGQGPELLIRYENEEAVDDSQLPKDRFSAERLKGVDSTLKIQPAELGDSAVYLCASSSGTGAETQYFGPGTRLLVL.

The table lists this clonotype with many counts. The DNA for the CDR3 is TGTGCCAGCAACAGGGATCTTGACGGGGAGCTGTTTTTT. Translating gives CASNRDLDGELFF. The chain links TRBV2 to TRBJ2-2; tentatively, D is TRBD1 (6 bases). The CDR3 sequence is 13 residues long. CDR1 is SNHLY and CDR2 is FYNNEI in the germline V gene. The V gene lost 7 bases and the J gene lost 7 bases, with 13 bases spanning the gap.

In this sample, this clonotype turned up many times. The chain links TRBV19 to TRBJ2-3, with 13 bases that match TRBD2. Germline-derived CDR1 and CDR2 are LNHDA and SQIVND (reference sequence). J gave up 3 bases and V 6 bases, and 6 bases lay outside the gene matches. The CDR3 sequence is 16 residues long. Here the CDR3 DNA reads TGTGCCAGTAGAGCCCGACTAGCGGGAGGAACAGATACGCAGTATTTT. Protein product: CASRARLAGGTDTQYF.

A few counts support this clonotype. The CDR3 loop is CASRLNIQYF. CDR3 sequence (DNA): TGTGCCAGCAGACTAAACATTCAGTACTTC. V gene TRBV6-1 combines with J gene TRBJ2-4; D remains unclear. Per the germline V gene, CDR1 is MNHNS and CDR2 is SASEGT. The CDR3 is 10 residues long. V was clipped by 6 bases and J by 6 bases, with 3 bases between them.

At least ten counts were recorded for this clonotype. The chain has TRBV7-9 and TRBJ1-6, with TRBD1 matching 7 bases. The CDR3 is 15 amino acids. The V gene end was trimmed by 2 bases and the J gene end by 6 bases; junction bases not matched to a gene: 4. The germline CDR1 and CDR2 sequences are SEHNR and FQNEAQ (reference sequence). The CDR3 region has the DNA TGTGCCAGCAGCTTAACGGGACAGCTTAATTCACCCCTCCACTTT. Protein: CASSLTGQLNSPLHF.

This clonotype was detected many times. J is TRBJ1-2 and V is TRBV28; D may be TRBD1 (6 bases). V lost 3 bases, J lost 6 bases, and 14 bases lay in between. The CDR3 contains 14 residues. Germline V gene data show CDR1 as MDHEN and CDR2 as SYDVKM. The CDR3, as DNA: TGTGCCAGCAGTTTCGGGGGGGGGCCAGATGGCTACACCTTC. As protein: CASSFGGGPDGYTF.

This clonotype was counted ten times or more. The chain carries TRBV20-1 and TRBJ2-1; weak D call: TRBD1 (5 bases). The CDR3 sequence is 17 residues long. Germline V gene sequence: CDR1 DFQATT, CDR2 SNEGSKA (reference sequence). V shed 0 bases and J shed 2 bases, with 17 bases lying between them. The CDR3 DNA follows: TGCAGTGCTAGAGATCAGTCAGGGTTCGTAGCCTACAATGAGCAGTTCTTC. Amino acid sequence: CSARDQSGFVAYNEQFF.

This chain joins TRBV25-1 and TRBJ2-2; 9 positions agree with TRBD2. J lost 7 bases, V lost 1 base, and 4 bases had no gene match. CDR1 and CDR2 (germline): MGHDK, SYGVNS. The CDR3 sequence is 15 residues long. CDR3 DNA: TGTGCCAGCAGTGAATCCCTAGCGGGAAACGGGGAGCTGTTTTTT. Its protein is CASSESLAGNGELFF.

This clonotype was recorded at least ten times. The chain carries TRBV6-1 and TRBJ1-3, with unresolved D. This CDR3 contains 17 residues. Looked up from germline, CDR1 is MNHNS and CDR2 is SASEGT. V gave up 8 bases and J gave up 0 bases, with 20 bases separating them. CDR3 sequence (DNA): TGTGCCAGCGCAAGCTCAGCAAGCCCCTACTCTGGAAACACCATATATTTT. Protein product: CASASSASPYSGNTIYF.

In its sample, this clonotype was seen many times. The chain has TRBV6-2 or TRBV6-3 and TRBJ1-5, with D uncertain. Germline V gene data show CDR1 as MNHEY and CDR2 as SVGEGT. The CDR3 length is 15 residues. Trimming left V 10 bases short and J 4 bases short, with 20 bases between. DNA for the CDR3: TGTGCCACTCGCGGAACTTCGCAACTAAATCAGCCCCAGCATTTT. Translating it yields CATRGTSQLNQPQHF.

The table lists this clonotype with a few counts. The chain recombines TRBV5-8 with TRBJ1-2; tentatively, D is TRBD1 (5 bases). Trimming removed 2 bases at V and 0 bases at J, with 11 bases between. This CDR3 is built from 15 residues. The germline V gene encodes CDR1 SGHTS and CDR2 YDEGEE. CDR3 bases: TGTGCCAGCAGCTTTGGGACCGCTGCTAACTATGGCTACACCTTC. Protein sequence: CASSFGTAANYGYTF.

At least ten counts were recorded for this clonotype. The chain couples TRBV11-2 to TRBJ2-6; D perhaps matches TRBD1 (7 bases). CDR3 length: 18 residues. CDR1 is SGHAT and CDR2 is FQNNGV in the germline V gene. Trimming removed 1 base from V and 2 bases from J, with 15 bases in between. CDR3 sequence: CASSLGDSRGAGANVLTF. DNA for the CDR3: TGTGCCAGCAGCTTAGGTGACTCCAGGGGGGCTGGGGCCAACGTCCTGACTTTC.

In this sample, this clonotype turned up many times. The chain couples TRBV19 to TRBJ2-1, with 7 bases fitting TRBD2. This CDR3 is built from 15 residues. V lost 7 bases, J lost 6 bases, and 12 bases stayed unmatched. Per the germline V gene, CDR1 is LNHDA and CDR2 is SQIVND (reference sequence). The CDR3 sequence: CASTYSPGGSNEQFF. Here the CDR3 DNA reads TGTGCCAGTACCTATAGTCCAGGCGGGAGCAATGAGCAGTTCTTC.

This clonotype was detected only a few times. The CDR3 DNA reads TGTGCCAGCAGCCCCTCGGGGCAAGACTATGGCTACACCTTC. It specifies CASSPSGQDYGYTF. The gene calls are TRBV9 and TRBJ1-2, with a possible D match to TRBD1 (5 bases). This CDR3 region has 14 residues. V lost 4 bases to trimming and J lost 3 bases, with 13 bases between them. The germline gives CDR1 SGDLS, CDR2 YYNGEE.

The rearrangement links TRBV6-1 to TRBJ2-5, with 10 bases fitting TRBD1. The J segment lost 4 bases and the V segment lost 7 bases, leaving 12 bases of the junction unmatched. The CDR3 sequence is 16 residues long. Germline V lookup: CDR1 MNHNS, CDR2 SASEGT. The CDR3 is CASNRQRTGGSETQYF. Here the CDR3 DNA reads TGTGCCAGCAATCGTCAAAGGACAGGGGGATCAGAGACCCAGTACTTC.

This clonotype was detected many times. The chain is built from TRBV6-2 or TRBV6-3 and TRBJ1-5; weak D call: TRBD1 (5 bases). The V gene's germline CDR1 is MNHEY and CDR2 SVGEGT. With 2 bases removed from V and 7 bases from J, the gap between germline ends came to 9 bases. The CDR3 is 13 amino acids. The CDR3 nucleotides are TGTGCCAGCAGTTACGAGGGGTACCAGCCCCAGCATTTT. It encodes CASSYEGYQPQHF.